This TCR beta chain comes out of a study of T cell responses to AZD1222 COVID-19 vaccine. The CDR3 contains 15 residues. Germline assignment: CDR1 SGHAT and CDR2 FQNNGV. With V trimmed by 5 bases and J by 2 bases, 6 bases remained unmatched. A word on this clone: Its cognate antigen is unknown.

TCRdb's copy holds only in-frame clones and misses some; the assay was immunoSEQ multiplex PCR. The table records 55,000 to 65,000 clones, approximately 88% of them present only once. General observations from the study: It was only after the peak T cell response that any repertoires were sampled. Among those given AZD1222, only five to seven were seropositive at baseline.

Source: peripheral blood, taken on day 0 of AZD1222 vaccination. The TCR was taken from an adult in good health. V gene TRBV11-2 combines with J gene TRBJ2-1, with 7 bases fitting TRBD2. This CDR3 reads CASSLSGPTYNEQFF. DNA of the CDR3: TGTGCCAGCAGCCTTAGCGGGCCTACCTACAATGAGCAGTTCTTC.